These T cell receptor beta chains were read from a single sample in a study of cytomegalovirus exposure and HLA in healthy donors. Some clones are missing from TCRdb's copy, which holds only in-frame ones; the method was immunoSEQ multiplex PCR. The table lists about 140,000 clones, around 73% of them singletons, with around 14% in the top ten. The sequenced sample was PBMCs. Receptors originate from a human donor in good health. The CDR3 runs from the conserved cysteine through the conserved F or W. D genes are given only for firm matches. Clone size is shown for a subset of rows, as once, few, many or a class of expanded clone.

CDR3 length: 13
J gene: TRBJ1-1
D gene: NA
clone size: NA
V gene: TRBV6-1
CDR3 DNA: TGTGCCAGCAGGAGGACAGCTGGAACTGAAGCTTTCTTT
CDR3 protein: CASRRTAGTEAFF

CDR3 length: 12
J gene: TRBJ2-3
D gene: NA
clone size: once
V gene: TRBV5-6
CDR3 DNA: TGTGCCAGCAGCTTGTTAACAGATACGCAGTATTTT
CDR3 protein: CASSLLTDTQYF

CDR3 length: 13
J gene: TRBJ2-1
D gene: NA
clone size: NA
V gene: TRBV6-1
CDR3 DNA: TGTGCCAGCAGCAGGGTCTCCTACAATGAGCAGTTCTTC
CDR3 protein: CASSRVSYNEQFF

CDR3 length: 14
J gene: TRBJ2-7
D gene: NA
clone size: NA
V gene: TRBV10-1
CDR3 DNA: TGCGCCAGCAGCGCCAGGGGTGCCTCCTACGAGCAGTACTTC
CDR3 protein: CASSARGASYEQYF

CDR3 length: 14
J gene: TRBJ1-5
D gene: NA
clone size: NA
V gene: TRBV4-1
CDR3 DNA: TGCGCCAGCAGCCTACAGGGAATCGAGCAGCCCCAGCATTTT
CDR3 protein: CASSLQGIEQPQHF

CDR3 length: 14
J gene: TRBJ2-2
D gene: TRBD2
clone size: few
V gene: TRBV30
CDR3 DNA: TGTGCCCTCTTAGCGGGAGAAGGTACCGGGGAGCTGTTTTTT
CDR3 protein: CALLAGEGTGELFF

CDR3 length: 17
J gene: TRBJ1-4
D gene: TRBD1
clone size: NA
V gene: TRBV9
CDR3 DNA: TGTGCCAGCAGCCCCCGGACAGGGTTTGGAACTAATGAAAAACTGTTTTTT
CDR3 protein: CASSPRTGFGTNEKLFF

CDR3 length: 13
J gene: TRBJ2-3
D gene: NA
clone size: few
V gene: TRBV15
CDR3 DNA: TGTGCCACCAGCAGCCGGGACACAGATACGCAGTATTTT
CDR3 protein: CATSSRDTDTQYF

CDR3 length: 15
J gene: TRBJ2-7
D gene: TRBD2
clone size: few
V gene: TRBV7-8
CDR3 DNA: TGTGCCAGCAGCTTAGGGGCGGGGGGGACCTACGAGCAGTACTTC
CDR3 protein: CASSLGAGGTYEQYF

CDR3 length: 13
J gene: TRBJ1-4
D gene: TRBD1
clone size: once
V gene: TRBV5-1
CDR3 DNA: TGCGCCAGCAGCCGAGGGACAGGAGAAAAACTGTTTTTT
CDR3 protein: CASSRGTGEKLFF

CDR3 length: 17
J gene: TRBJ1-2
D gene: TRBD1
clone size: NA
V gene: TRBV11-3
CDR3 DNA: TGTGCCAGCAGCCTATACTGGGGGGACAGGTCTAACTATGGCTACACCTTC
CDR3 protein: CASSLYWGDRSNYGYTF

CDR3 length: 15
J gene: TRBJ2-2
D gene: NA
clone size: NA
V gene: TRBV9
CDR3 DNA: TGTGCCAGCAGCCCCTTCGGGGGGAACACCGGGGAGCTGTTTTTT
CDR3 protein: CASSPFGGNTGELFF

CDR3 length: 15
J gene: TRBJ2-3
D gene: TRBD2
clone size: NA
V gene: TRBV5-1
CDR3 DNA: TGCGCCAGCAGCATAGCGGGACTAGCAGCAGATACGCAGTATTTT
CDR3 protein: CASSIAGLAADTQYF

CDR3 length: 15
J gene: TRBJ2-3
D gene: TRBD2
clone size: NA
V gene: TRBV2
CDR3 DNA: TGTGCCAGCAGTAGACTAGCGGCCCCCACAGATACGCAGTATTTT
CDR3 protein: CASSRLAAPTDTQYF

CDR3 length: 15
J gene: TRBJ1-1
D gene: NA
clone size: once
V gene: TRBV6-1
CDR3 DNA: TGTGCCAGCAGTGAAGAACCAGTTCCAAACACTGAAGCTTTCTTT
CDR3 protein: CASSEEPVPNTEAFF

CDR3 length: 17
J gene: TRBJ2-2
D gene: NA
clone size: NA
V gene: TRBV6-4
CDR3 DNA: TGTGCCAGCAGTGACTCTAGTAGCGGAGGGGAGACCGGGGAGCTGTTTTTT
CDR3 protein: CASSDSSSGGETGELFF

CDR3 length: 15
J gene: TRBJ1-6
D gene: TRBD1
clone size: NA
V gene: TRBV6-1
CDR3 DNA: TGTGCCAGCAGCCGGACAGGGACCCGAGATTCACCCCTCCACTTT
CDR3 protein: CASSRTGTRDSPLHF

CDR3 length: 15
J gene: TRBJ2-3
D gene: TRBD2
clone size: NA
V gene: TRBV6-4
CDR3 DNA: TGTGCCAGCAGGGAACTAGCGGGAGTACCAGATACGCAGTATTTT
CDR3 protein: CASRELAGVPDTQYF

CDR3 length: 19
J gene: TRBJ2-6
D gene: TRBD1
clone size: NA
V gene: TRBV19
CDR3 DNA: TGTGCCAGTAGTCCCCAGGACAGGGGGCGCGTCTCTGGGGCCAACGTCCTGACTTTC
CDR3 protein: CASSPQDRGRVSGANVLTF

CDR3 length: 16
J gene: TRBJ2-7
D gene: TRBD2
clone size: once
V gene: TRBV5-1
CDR3 DNA: TGCGCCAGCAGCGCCCCACTAGCGGGAGGATCCTACGAGCAGTACTTC
CDR3 protein: CASSAPLAGGSYEQYF

CDR3 length: 13
J gene: TRBJ1-5
D gene: TRBD1
clone size: NA
V gene: TRBV6-6
CDR3 DNA: TGTGCCAGCAGAGAGGGGGCTGTTCAGCCCCAGCATTTT
CDR3 protein: CASREGAVQPQHF

CDR3 length: 11
J gene: TRBJ2-7
D gene: NA
clone size: NA
V gene: TRBV6-5
CDR3 DNA: TGTGCCAGCGAAGGGGCTAGTGGGCAGTACTTC
CDR3 protein: CASEGASGQYF

CDR3 length: 15
J gene: TRBJ2-5
D gene: NA
clone size: NA
V gene: TRBV15
CDR3 DNA: TGTGCCACCAGCGGAATAAGGACTAATCGTGAGACCCAGTACTTC
CDR3 protein: CATSGIRTNRETQYF

CDR3 length: 16
J gene: TRBJ2-2
D gene: TRBD2
clone size: NA
V gene: TRBV4-1
CDR3 DNA: TGCGCCAGCAGTTACAGCGGGGGCCCGAACACCGGGGAGCTGTTTTTT
CDR3 protein: CASSYSGGPNTGELFF

CDR3 length: 12
J gene: TRBJ1-5
D gene: NA
clone size: NA
V gene: TRBV6-1
CDR3 DNA: TGTGCCAGCAGTGAAGGAGGGCAGCCCCAGCATTTT
CDR3 protein: CASSEGGQPQHF

CDR3 length: 15
J gene: TRBJ1-4
D gene: NA
clone size: NA
V gene: TRBV5-1
CDR3 DNA: TGCGCCAGCAGTGGTGACCCAGGGGCCCGCGAAAAACTGTTTTTT
CDR3 protein: CASSGDPGAREKLFF

CDR3 length: 12
J gene: TRBJ1-1
D gene: NA
clone size: NA
V gene: TRBV11-2
CDR3 DNA: TGTGCCAGCAGCTTCTCAGGGAAAGAAGCTTTCTTT
CDR3 protein: CASSFSGKEAFF

CDR3 length: 13
J gene: TRBJ1-1
D gene: NA
clone size: NA
V gene: TRBV5-1
CDR3 DNA: TGCGCCAGCAGCTTAGGGACAAACACTGAAGCTTTCTTT
CDR3 protein: CASSLGTNTEAFF

CDR3 length: 17
J gene: TRBJ1-5
D gene: NA
clone size: NA
V gene: TRBV4-1
CDR3 DNA: TGCGCCAGCAGCCCAGGCGTTTTGAAGAATCCGAATCAGCCCCAGCATTTT
CDR3 protein: CASSPGVLKNPNQPQHF

CDR3 length: 13
J gene: TRBJ2-5
D gene: NA
clone size: NA
V gene: TRBV7-3
CDR3 DNA: TGTGCCAGCAGCTCCGGGAGTCGAGAGACCCAGTACTTC
CDR3 protein: CASSSGSRETQYF

CDR3 length: 12
J gene: TRBJ2-7
D gene: TRBD1
clone size: NA
V gene: TRBV10-2
CDR3 DNA: TGCGCCAGCAGTGAGGGGACAGATGAGCAGTACTTC
CDR3 protein: CASSEGTDEQYF

CDR3 length: 15
J gene: TRBJ1-1
D gene: NA
clone size: NA
V gene: TRBV6-1
CDR3 DNA: TGTGCCAGCAGTCATATGGGGGGGAGGAACACTGAAGCTTTCTTT
CDR3 protein: CASSHMGGRNTEAFF

CDR3 length: 16
J gene: TRBJ2-5
D gene: NA
clone size: few
V gene: TRBV11-2
CDR3 DNA: TGTGCCAGCAGCTCTTGGGGCGGGGCAGGGAAAAAGACCCAGTACTTC
CDR3 protein: CASSSWGGAGKKTQYF

CDR3 length: 15
J gene: TRBJ2-7
D gene: TRBD1
clone size: few
V gene: TRBV5-4
CDR3 DNA: TGTGCCAGCAGTTCACCAGGGACAGTCTCCTACGAGCAGTACTTC
CDR3 protein: CASSSPGTVSYEQYF

CDR3 length: 12
J gene: TRBJ1-2
D gene: NA
clone size: NA
V gene: TRBV5-4
CDR3 DNA: TGTGCCAGCAGCCCGGACATGGGGCTAGGAACCTTC
CDR3 protein: CASSPDMGLGTF

CDR3 length: 12
J gene: TRBJ1-2
D gene: NA
clone size: NA
V gene: TRBV9
CDR3 DNA: TGTGCCAGCAGTCGCGGGGGGGACGGCTACACCTTC
CDR3 protein: CASSRGGDGYTF

CDR3 length: 17
J gene: TRBJ2-1
D gene: TRBD2
clone size: NA
V gene: TRBV4-1
CDR3 DNA: TGCGCCAGCAGCCCTGGTACTAGCGGGAAGCACCACAATGAGCAGTTCTTC
CDR3 protein: CASSPGTSGKHHNEQFF

CDR3 length: 16
J gene: TRBJ2-7
D gene: NA
clone size: NA
V gene: TRBV7-9
CDR3 DNA: TGTGCCAGCAGCCCAAGGGACTTAGGGACTCGTGGGGAGCAGTACTTC
CDR3 protein: CASSPRDLGTRGEQYF

CDR3 length: 9
J gene: TRBJ2-2
D gene: NA
clone size: few
V gene: TRBV6-5
CDR3 DNA: TGTGCCAGCACCCTGGAGCTGTTTTTT
CDR3 protein: CASTLELFF

CDR3 length: 12
J gene: TRBJ2-5
D gene: NA
clone size: NA
V gene: TRBV7-2
CDR3 DNA: TGTGCCAGCAGCTTTAACCACCATAGCCAGTACTTC
CDR3 protein: CASSFNHHSQYF

CDR3 length: 12
J gene: TRBJ2-5
D gene: NA
clone size: NA
V gene: TRBV7-8
CDR3 DNA: TGTGCCAGCAGCTTAGGCGGGCGGGCCCAGTACTTC
CDR3 protein: CASSLGGRAQYF

CDR3 length: 15
J gene: TRBJ2-7
D gene: NA
clone size: NA
V gene: TRBV7-2
CDR3 DNA: TGTGCCAGCAGCTTAGGAGCATCCACCACCTACGAGCAGTACTTC
CDR3 protein: CASSLGASTTYEQYF

CDR3 length: 14
J gene: TRBJ2-1
D gene: NA
clone size: NA
V gene: TRBV2
CDR3 DNA: TGTGCCAGCAGTCTAAACCCTATCTACAATGAGCAGTTCTTC
CDR3 protein: CASSLNPIYNEQFF

CDR3 length: 17
J gene: TRBJ2-6
D gene: NA
clone size: NA
V gene: TRBV15
CDR3 DNA: TGTGCCACCAGCAGAGATAGGGGAGGCTCTGGGGCCAACGTCCTGACTTTC
CDR3 protein: CATSRDRGGSGANVLTF

CDR3 length: 14
J gene: TRBJ2-1
D gene: TRBD2
clone size: few
V gene: TRBV5-4
CDR3 DNA: TGTGCCAGCAGCTCGACTAGCGGGGGAAATGAGCAGTTCTTC
CDR3 protein: CASSSTSGGNEQFF

CDR3 length: 15
J gene: TRBJ1-3
D gene: TRBD1
clone size: NA
V gene: TRBV7-9
CDR3 DNA: TGTGCCAGCAGCTTAGCGCAGGGGGCTGGAAACACCATATATTTT
CDR3 protein: CASSLAQGAGNTIYF

CDR3 length: 15
J gene: TRBJ2-5
D gene: TRBD1
clone size: NA
V gene: TRBV6-5
CDR3 DNA: TGTGCCAGCAGTTACCGGACAGGGGTCCAAGAGGCCCAGTACTTC
CDR3 protein: CASSYRTGVQEAQYF